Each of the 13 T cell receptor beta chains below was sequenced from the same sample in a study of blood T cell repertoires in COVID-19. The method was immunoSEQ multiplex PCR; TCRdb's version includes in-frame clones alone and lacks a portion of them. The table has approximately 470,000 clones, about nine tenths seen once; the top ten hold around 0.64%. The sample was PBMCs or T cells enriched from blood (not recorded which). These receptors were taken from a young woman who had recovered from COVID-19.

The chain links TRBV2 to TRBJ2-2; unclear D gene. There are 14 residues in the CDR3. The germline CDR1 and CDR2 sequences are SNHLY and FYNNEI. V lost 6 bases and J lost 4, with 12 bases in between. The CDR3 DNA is TGTGCCAGCAGCGCCTGGGCGCCCACCGGGGAGCTGTTTTTT. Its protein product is CASSAWAPTGELFF.

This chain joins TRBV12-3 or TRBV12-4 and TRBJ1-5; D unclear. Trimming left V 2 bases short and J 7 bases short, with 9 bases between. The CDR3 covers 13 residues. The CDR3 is CASSLREEQPQHF. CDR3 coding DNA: TGTGCCAGCAGTTTAAGGGAGGAACAGCCCCAGCATTTT.

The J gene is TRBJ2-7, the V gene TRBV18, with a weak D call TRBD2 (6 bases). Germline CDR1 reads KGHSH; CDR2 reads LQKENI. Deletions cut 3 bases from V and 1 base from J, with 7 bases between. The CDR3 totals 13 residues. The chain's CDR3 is CASSPGGSYEQYF. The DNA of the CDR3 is TGTGCCAGCTCACCGGGGGGTTCCTACGAGCAGTACTTC.

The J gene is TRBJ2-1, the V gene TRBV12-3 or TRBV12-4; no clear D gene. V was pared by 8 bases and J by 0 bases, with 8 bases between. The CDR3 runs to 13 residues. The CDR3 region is CASRFGSYNEQFF. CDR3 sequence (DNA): TGTGCCAGCCGGTTCGGCTCCTACAATGAGCAGTTCTTC.

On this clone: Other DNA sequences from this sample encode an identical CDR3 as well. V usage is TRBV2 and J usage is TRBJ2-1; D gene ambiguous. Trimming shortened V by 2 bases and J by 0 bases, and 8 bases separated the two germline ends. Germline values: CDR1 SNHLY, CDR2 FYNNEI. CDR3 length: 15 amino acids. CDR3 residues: CASSEIWSSYNEQFF. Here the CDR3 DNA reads TGTGCCAGCAGTGAAATCTGGAGCTCCTACAATGAGCAGTTCTTC. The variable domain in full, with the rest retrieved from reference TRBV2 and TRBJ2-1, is EPEVTQTPSHQVTQMGQEVILRCVPISNHLYFYWYRQILGQKVEFLVSFYNNEISEKSEIFDDQFSVERPDGSNFTLKIRSTKLEDSAMYFCASSEIWSSYNEQFFGPGTRLTVL.

CDR3 in DNA: TGTGCCAGCAGTTACGGGGTCAGGGGGCGCGGAGAGACCCAGTACTTC. This translates into CASSYGVRGRGETQYF. This chain connects TRBV11-2 to TRBJ2-5, with 8 bases aligning to TRBD1. The germline CDR1 and CDR2 sequences are SGHAT and FQNNGV. V shed 6 bases, J shed 4 bases, and the junction held 13 bases outside the gene matches. The length of the CDR3 is 16 residues.

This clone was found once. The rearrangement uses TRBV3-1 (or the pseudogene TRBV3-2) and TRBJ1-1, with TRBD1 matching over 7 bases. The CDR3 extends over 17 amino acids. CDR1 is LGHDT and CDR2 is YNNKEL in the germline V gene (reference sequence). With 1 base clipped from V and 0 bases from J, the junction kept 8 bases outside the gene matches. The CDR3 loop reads CASSQGFGTDMNTEAFF. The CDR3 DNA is TGTGCCAGCAGCCAAGGGTTTGGGACAGACATGAACACTGAAGCTTTCTTT.

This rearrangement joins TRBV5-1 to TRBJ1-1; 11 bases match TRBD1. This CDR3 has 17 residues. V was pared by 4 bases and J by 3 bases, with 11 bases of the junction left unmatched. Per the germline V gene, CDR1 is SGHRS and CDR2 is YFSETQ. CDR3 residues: CASSLRPGTGGDTEAFF. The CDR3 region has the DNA TGCGCCAGCAGCCTCCGTCCCGGGACAGGGGGGGACACTGAAGCTTTCTTT.

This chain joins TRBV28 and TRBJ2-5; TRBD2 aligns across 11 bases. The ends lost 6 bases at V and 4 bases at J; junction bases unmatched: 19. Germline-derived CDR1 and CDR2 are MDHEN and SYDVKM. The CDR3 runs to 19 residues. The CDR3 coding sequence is TGTGCCAGCAGCTCTTTGGCTAGCGGGGGGCAAAGGGGAAGAGAGACCCAGTACTTC. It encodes CASSSLASGGQRGRETQYF.

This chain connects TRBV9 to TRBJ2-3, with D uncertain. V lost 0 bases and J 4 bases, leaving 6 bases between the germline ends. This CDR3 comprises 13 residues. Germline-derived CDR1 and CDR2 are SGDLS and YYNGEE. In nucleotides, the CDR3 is TGTGCCAGCAGCGTAGCCTTTGCAGATACGCAGTATTTT. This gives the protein CASSVAFADTQYF.

The CDR3 here is CASSIAVNTEAFF. Here the CDR3 DNA reads TGTGCCAGCAGTATAGCAGTGAACACTGAAGCTTTCTTT. This rearrangement joins TRBV25-1 to TRBJ1-1; D gene ambiguous. The CDR3 runs 13 residues. V lost 5 bases and J lost 0, with 7 bases in between. The germline V gene has CDR1 MGHDK and CDR2 SYGVNS.

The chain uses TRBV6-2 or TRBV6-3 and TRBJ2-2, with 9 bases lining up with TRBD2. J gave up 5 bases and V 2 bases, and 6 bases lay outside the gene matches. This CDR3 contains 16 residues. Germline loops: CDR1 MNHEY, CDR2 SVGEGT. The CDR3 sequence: CASSYMRGGRTGELFF. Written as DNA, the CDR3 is TGTGCCAGCAGTTACATGCGGGGGGGGAGAACCGGGGAGCTGTTTTTT.

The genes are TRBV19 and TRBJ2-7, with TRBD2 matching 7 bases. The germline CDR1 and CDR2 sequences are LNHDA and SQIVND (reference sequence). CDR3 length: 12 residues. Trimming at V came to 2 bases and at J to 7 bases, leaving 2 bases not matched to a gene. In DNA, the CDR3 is TGTGCCAGTAGTATAAGGGGAGGGGAGCAGTACTTC. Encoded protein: CASSIRGGEQYF.